One and the same sample provided the 18 T cell receptor beta chains below, sequenced in a study of CD8+CD57+ T cells in acquired aplastic anemia. The TCR beta profiling, which covered VDJ combination and CDR3 sequence, was carried out using genomic DNA as the template. MiXCR, run by TCRdb on the reads, gives a single entry per CDR3 protein. The sample includes more than 250,000 distinct CDR3 sequences, around 60% of them seen just once. The sample comprised sorted CD4+, CD8+, or CD8+CD57+ T cells (not recorded which) from PBMCs. Receptors originate from a human donor with severe aplastic anemia or a healthy control (not recorded which).

This clonotype was counted at least ten times. The chain links TRBV20-1 to TRBJ1-5, with D tentatively TRBD1 (5 bases). The germline V and J ends were trimmed by 0 bases and 1 base, with 10 bases remaining between them. Germline V gene lookup returns CDR1 DFQATT and CDR2 SNEGSKA (reference sequence). This CDR3 is built from 15 residues. CDR3 sequence: CSARDRGSSNQPQHF. Written as DNA, the CDR3 is TGCAGTGCTAGAGATCGGGGGTCGAGCAATCAGCCCCAGCATTTT.

This clonotype was counted ten times or more. The chain recombines TRBV3-1 with TRBJ1-2; D gene uncertain. Germline assignment: CDR1 LGHDT and CDR2 YNNKEL (reference sequence). The CDR3 runs to 11 residues. The V end lost 6 bases, the J end lost 6 bases, and 8 bases lay between the germline ends. CDR3 sequence: CASSRWDGYTF. In DNA form, the CDR3 reads TGTGCCAGCAGTAGGTGGGATGGCTACACCTTC. Complete variable domain (other parts from reference TRBV3-1 and TRBJ1-2): DTAVSQTPKYLVTQMGNDKSIKCEQNLGHDTMYWYKQDSKKFLKIMFSYNNKELIINETVPNRFSPKSPDKAHLNLHINSLELGDSAVYFCASSRWDGYTFGSGTRLTVV.

The chain links TRBV20-1 to TRBJ2-3, with 9 positions matching TRBD1. The CDR3 is 14 amino acids. Unmatched junction bases numbered 9, after V lost 4 bases and J lost 7 bases. Germline CDR1 is DFQATT and CDR2 is SNEGSKA (reference sequence). CDR3 protein: CSAKGTGGYYTQYF. As DNA, the CDR3 is TGCAGTGCTAAGGGCACAGGGGGCTACTATACGCAGTATTTT.

This clonotype was counted ten times or more. The chain links TRBV20-1 to TRBJ1-1, with D perhaps matching TRBD1 (6 bases). The V and J ends lost 1 base and 11 bases respectively, with 11 bases between them. This CDR3 spans 11 amino acids. Germline CDR1 reads DFQATT; CDR2 reads SNEGSKA (reference sequence). The CDR3 sequence is CSARADSGAFF. The CDR3 nucleotides read TGCAGTGCTAGAGCGGACAGTGGGGCTTTCTTT.

V gene TRBV10-3 combines with J gene TRBJ1-5, with TRBD1 as a possible D gene (5 bases). This CDR3 is 12 amino acids long. Trimming pared 2 bases from V and 9 bases from J, leaving 8 bases between. Per germline, CDR1 ENHRY and CDR2 SYGVKD. CDR3 sequence: CAISEGAGPQHF. CDR3 coding DNA: TGTGCCATCAGTGAGGGGGCAGGGCCCCAGCATTTT.

This clonotype appeared many times. V gene TRBV20-1 combines with J gene TRBJ2-3, with 7 bases lining up with TRBD2. Germline-derived CDR1 and CDR2 are DFQATT and SNEGSKA (reference sequence). The CDR3 runs to 14 residues. The ends lost 2 bases at V and 1 base at J; junction bases unmatched: 3. For the CDR3, the DNA is TGCAGTGCTAGAAGTGGGGGGGGCACAGATACGCAGTATTTT. Amino acid sequence: CSARSGGGTDTQYF.

This clonotype was seen a single time. The chain employs TRBV10-2 and TRBJ2-3; perhaps TRBD2 as D (5 bases). V gave up 7 bases and J gave up 2 bases, with 22 bases separating them. Germline loops: CDR1 WSHSY, CDR2 SAAADI. CDR3 length: 17 amino acids. Here the CDR3 reads CASTSPPTGLHTDTQYF. The DNA of the CDR3 is TGCGCCAGCACCTCTCCCCCGACCGGACTTCACACAGATACGCAGTATTTT.

Comments on this clonotype: The CDR3 ends on some other residue instead of the conserved phenylalanine or tryptophan, so this is likely a read error. This chain uses TRBV29-1 with TRBJ2-2; the D call may be TRBD1 or TRBD2 (5 bases each). Germline CDR1 SQVTM, CDR2 ANQGSEA. The CDR3 runs 13 residues. V was trimmed by 6 bases and J by 4 bases, leaving 12 bases between them. CDR3 DNA sequence: TGCAGCGTAAACGAGGGGAGCACCGGGGAGCTGTTTCTT. Translating it yields CSVNEGSTGELFL.

There are a few counts of this clonotype. The rearrangement links TRBV5-1 to TRBJ2-3; D not resolved. Germline-derived CDR1 and CDR2 are SGHRS and YFSETQ. Trimming took off 4 bases at V and 4 bases at J, with 4 bases between the two ends. The CDR3 runs 11 residues. The CDR3 here is CASSGADTQYF. Here the CDR3 DNA reads TGCGCCAGCAGCGGAGCAGATACGCAGTATTTT.

The CDR3 DNA is TGTGCCAGTAGTCTCCCGGGACAGGGACGTTACGAGCAGTACTTC. Translating it yields CASSLPGQGRYEQYF. The chain joins TRBV19 to TRBJ2-7; TRBD1 agrees at 9 bases. Trimming took 5 bases from V and 4 from J; bases not matched to a gene: 9. Germline CDR1 and CDR2: LNHDA and SQIVND (reference sequence). The CDR3 is made up of 15 amino acids.

This clonotype was seen repeatedly, ten times or more. In nucleotides, the CDR3 is TGCAGTGCTGGTCCTGCTGAGTTTGGAAACACCATATATTTT. Its protein is CSAGPAEFGNTIYF. J is TRBJ1-3 and V is TRBV20-1; no clear D gene. Trimming left V 5 bases short and J 3 bases short, with 14 bases between. Germline V gene lookup returns CDR1 DFQATT and CDR2 SNEGSKA (reference sequence). The CDR3 totals 14 residues.

The rearrangement links TRBV10-3 to TRBJ2-3, with TRBD2 identical over 8 bases. Germline lookup yields CDR1 ENHRY and CDR2 SYGVKD. This CDR3 has 15 amino acids. The J segment lost 2 bases and the V segment lost 10 bases, leaving 11 bases of the junction unmatched. The CDR3 loop reads CASRTTGGDTDTQYF. The CDR3 bases are TGTGCCAGCAGAACGACCGGGGGGGACACAGATACGCAGTATTTT.

V and J are TRBV7-8 and TRBJ2-3; possible D gene TRBD2, 6 bases. Between the trimmed V and J ends, which lost 6 bases and 2 bases, there was a span of 15 bases. CDR1 and CDR2 from the germline V gene are SGHVS and FQNEAQ. The CDR3 loop spans 15 amino acids. Here the CDR3 DNA reads TGTGCCAGCAGGGACCGGGACTTCAACACAGATACGCAGTATTTT. Encoded protein: CASRDRDFNTDTQYF.

The gene calls are TRBV7-6 and TRBJ2-3; D possibly uses TRBD1 or TRBD2 (5 bases each). V was shortened by 5 bases and J by 6 bases, with 18 bases between the two germline ends. The CDR3 sequence is 15 residues long. The V gene's germline CDR1 is SGHVS and CDR2 FNYEAQ. CDR3 in DNA: TGTGCCAGCAGCAGGGGACCCCAAGAGTCGGATACGCAGTATTTT. This encodes CASSRGPQESDTQYF.

The chain recombines TRBV24-1 with TRBJ2-3; D possibly corresponds to TRBD1 (6 bases). Trimming left V 3 bases short and J 0 bases short, with 12 bases between. This CDR3 comprises 16 residues. Germline V gene data show CDR1 as KGHDR and CDR2 as SFDVKD. CDR3 loop: CATSDPRTASTDTQYF. The CDR3 region has the DNA TGTGCCACCAGTGATCCAAGGACAGCGAGCACAGATACGCAGTATTTT.

Here the CDR3 DNA reads TGTGCCATCTCCCCTGGGCAGACCCAGCATTTT. Its protein is CAISPGQTQHF. V usage is TRBV10-3 and J usage is TRBJ1-5; no clear D gene. The CDR3 has 11 residues. With 8 bases removed from V and 11 bases from J, the gap between germline ends came to 13 bases. Germline assignment: CDR1 ENHRY and CDR2 SYGVKD.

This clonotype was seen more than once but under ten times. The chain is built from TRBV27 and TRBJ1-2, with a tentative D call TRBD1 (6 bases). Trimming took 3 bases from V and 4 from J, leaving 15 bases between them. The CDR3 is 15 residues long. Germline CDR1 MNHEY, CDR2 SMNVEV (reference sequence). CDR3 amino acids: CASSFWGAYGYGYTF. CDR3 nucleotide sequence: TGTGCCAGCAGTTTCTGGGGGGCGTACGGCTATGGCTACACCTTC.

The sample holds many counts of this clonotype. The chain joins TRBV6-6 to TRBJ1-2; maybe TRBD1 (5 bases). V lost 4 bases, J lost 5 bases, and 17 bases lay in between. This CDR3 has 15 residues. CDR1 and CDR2 from the germline V gene are MNHNY and SVGAGI (reference sequence). The DNA of the CDR3 is TGTGCCAGCAGTTTCGGGGGGATCGACCCATATGGCTACACCTTC. Amino acid sequence: CASSFGGIDPYGYTF.